Sequencing of this T cell receptor beta chain was carried out in a study of shared clonotypes between healthy human individuals. V lost 4 bases and J lost 3; bases outside the gene matches: 7. The CDR3 is 15 residues long. The V gene's germline CDR1 is SGDLS and CDR2 YYNGEE. The data were produced by immunoSEQ multiplex PCR, yet TCRdb's version contains in-frame clones alone and is incomplete. The data contain around 2.1 million clones, 85% to 95% of them seen just once; the ten biggest clones take up around 1.7%. Terminally differentiated effector memory CD45RA+ cells were excluded from the naive CD8 cells, which were CD45RO-negative and positively selected for CCR7.

This chain connects TRBV9 to TRBJ1-5; TRBD1 matches 7 bases. The receptor was derived from a man aged 18 to 30 in good health. Some clones in this sample may be carry-over from other donors' samples. Input material: naive CD8+ T cells from PBMCs. CDR3 sequence reads: CASSPSDRPNQPQHF. As DNA, the CDR3 is TGTGCCAGCAGCCCTTCGGACAGGCCCAATCAGCCCCAGCATTTT.